The rows below give T cell receptor beta chains drawn from one sample of a study of beta chain features in type 1 diabetes. Profiling relied on immunoSEQ multiplex PCR, and the TCRdb table lists in-frame clones only, not all of them. The data show 630,000 or so clones, 11% to 15% seen once. Sample: naive CD4+ T cells from blood. All receptors come from a man younger than 35 with type 1 diabetes. CDR3s include the opening cysteine and the closing phenylalanine or tryptophan. The D gene is left open where the match is weak. Not every row has a clone size; where given, it reads once, few, many or a size class.

j_call clone_size d_call v_call cdr3_aa cdr3_nt
TRBJ2-1 - - TRBV25-1 CASSSIVSYNEQFF TGTGCCAGCAGTTCTATCGTCTCCTACAATGAGCAGTTCTTC
TRBJ2-3 - TRBD2 TRBV29-1 CSGAGGVKDTQYF TGCAGCGGTGCCGGGGGGGTAAAAGATACGCAGTATTTT
TRBJ1-1 - TRBD1 TRBV9 CASSPDREGEAFF TGTGCCAGCAGCCCAGACAGGGAAGGGGAAGCTTTCTTT
TRBJ2-3 few - TRBV7-2 CASSPRKREAGTDTQYF TGTGCCAGCAGCCCTCGCAAAAGGGAAGCCGGCACAGATACGCAGTATTTT
TRBJ1-3 few - TRBV6-5 CASSYGQLGNTIYF TGTGCCAGCAGTTACGGACAGCTTGGAAACACCATATATTTT
TRBJ2-1 - - TRBV2 CATDLSPSYNEQFF TGTGCCACCGACCTTAGTCCCTCCTACAATGAGCAGTTCTTC
TRBJ1-2 - - TRBV6-5 CASSYSAVQNYGYTF TGTGCCAGCAGTTACTCGGCAGTTCAGAACTATGGCTACACCTTC
TRBJ1-3 few - TRBV28 CASRQASAGGNTIYF TGTGCCAGCAGACAGGCCTCGGCAGGGGGAAACACCATATATTTT
TRBJ2-7 few TRBD1 TRBV7-2 CASSSGQGGPYEQYF TGTGCCAGCAGCTCTGGACAGGGGGGCCCCTACGAGCAGTACTTC
TRBJ1-1 few TRBD1 TRBV11-2 CASSLRGQGYTEAFF TGTGCCAGCAGCTTACGGGGACAGGGATATACTGAAGCTTTCTTT
TRBJ2-1 few TRBD2 TRBV14 CASSPGLAASYNEQFF TGTGCCAGCAGCCCCGGACTAGCGGCCTCCTACAATGAGCAGTTCTTC
TRBJ2-7 - - TRBV5-1 CASSFRGFPSYEQYF TGCGCCAGCAGCTTCAGGGGTTTTCCCTCCTACGAGCAGTACTTC
TRBJ2-5 - - TRBV29-1 CSVEEWLQETQYF TGCAGCGTTGAAGAGTGGCTTCAAGAGACCCAGTACTTC
TRBJ2-7 few TRBD1 TRBV10-3 CAISDYDRGGYEQYF TGTGCCATCAGTGATTACGACAGGGGCGGGTACGAGCAGTACTTC
TRBJ2-7 few TRBD1 TRBV28 CASSPTGTGWSEQYF TGTGCCAGCAGTCCAACCGGGACAGGGTGGAGCGAGCAGTACTTC
TRBJ1-5 - - TRBV7-9 CASSPGSNQPQHF TGTGCCAGCAGCCCCGGGAGCAATCAGCCCCAGCATTTT
TRBJ2-3 few - TRBV2 CASSRDWGLNTQYF TGTGCCAGCAGTCGGGACTGGGGTTTGAATACGCAGTATTTT
TRBJ2-5 few - TRBV27 CASSLGLGRGETQYF TGTGCCAGCAGTTTAGGGCTTGGCCGAGGGGAGACCCAGTACTTC
TRBJ1-1 - TRBD1 TRBV5-1 CASSSRDRGGGMNTEAFF TGCGCCAGCAGCTCTCGGGACAGGGGAGGAGGAATGAACACTGAAGCTTTCTTT
TRBJ1-2 - - TRBV20-1 CSAREGYGYTF TGCAGTGCTAGAGAGGGGTATGGCTACACCTTC
TRBJ1-1 - - TRBV30 CAWSVAQGRMNTEAFF TGTGCCTGGAGTGTAGCCCAGGGTAGGATGAACACTGAAGCTTTCTTT
TRBJ2-2 - TRBD1 TRBV5-6 CASSLTGTGGVGELFF TGTGCCAGCAGCTTGACCGGCACAGGGGGCGTCGGGGAGCTGTTTTTT
TRBJ2-1 few TRBD2 TRBV4-2 CASSQDRASGLSSYNEQFF TGTGCCAGCAGCCAAGATAGGGCTAGCGGCCTGAGCTCCTACAATGAGCAGTTCTTC
TRBJ2-1 - TRBD2 TRBV10-2 CASTIAGVPPGGEQFF TGCGCCAGCACCATAGCGGGAGTTCCGCCGGGGGGTGAGCAGTTCTTC
TRBJ2-3 - TRBD2 TRBV25-1 CASSLGLGGADTQYF TGTGCCAGCAGTCTAGGACTCGGGGGGGCAGATACGCAGTATTTT
TRBJ2-5 few - TRBV2 CASSPWDSQETQYF TGTGCCAGCAGCCCGTGGGACTCGCAAGAGACCCAGTACTTC
TRBJ2-2 - - TRBV30 CAWRQQNTGELFF TGTGCCTGGCGACAGCAGAACACCGGGGAGCTGTTTTTT
TRBJ2-7 - - TRBV6-1 CASSEVAGTSYEQYF TGTGCCAGCAGTGAAGTAGCAGGGACCTCCTACGAGCAGTACTTC
TRBJ2-3 - TRBD2 TRBV10-3 CAISLLAGTTDTQYF TGTGCCATCAGCCTTCTAGCGGGCACTACAGATACGCAGTATTTT
TRBJ1-2 - - TRBV10-3 CAISDRSAGRGYTF TGTGCCATCAGTGACCGATCGGCGGGGAGAGGCTACACCTTC
TRBJ2-2 few - TRBV7-2 CASSLGGRGPNRELFF TGTGCCAGCAGCTTAGGAGGCCGGGGACCCAACCGGGAGCTGTTTTTT
TRBJ2-7 - - TRBV28 CASNNGSLPYEQYF TGTGCCAGCAACAACGGGTCCCTCCCCTACGAGCAGTACTTC
TRBJ2-7 few - TRBV15 CATSRSVPREQYF TGTGCCACCAGCAGGAGCGTACCCCGGGAGCAGTACTTC
TRBJ1-2 - TRBD1 TRBV7-2 CASSLVRDRGYGYTF TGTGCCAGCAGCTTAGTTCGGGACAGGGGATATGGCTACACCTTC
TRBJ1-6 few - TRBV28 CATCRGGSYNSPLHF TGTGCCACTTGCAGAGGGGGATCCTATAATTCACCCCTCCACTTT
TRBJ2-1 few TRBD1 TRBV10-3 CAVERQGNNEQFF TGTGCCGTCGAAAGACAGGGGAACAATGAGCAGTTCTTC
TRBJ1-1 - - TRBV28 CVSRGTQNTEAFF TGTGTCTCCCGCGGGACTCAGAACACTGAAGCTTTCTTT
TRBJ1-2 - - TRBV18 CASSPPNPVANYGYTF TGTGCCAGCTCTCCTCCTAACCCCGTAGCTAACTATGGCTACACCTTC
TRBJ2-7 - - TRBV5-1 CASSLDGYEQYF TGCGCCAGCAGCTTGGACGGCTACGAGCAGTACTTC
TRBJ2-1 - - TRBV7-2 CASSLVIEQFF TGTGCCAGCAGCTTAGTTATTGAGCAGTTCTTC
TRBJ2-5 - - TRBV7-9 CASSLAGNTQETQYF TGTGCCAGCAGCTTAGCGGGGAACACCCAAGAGACCCAGTACTTC
TRBJ1-4 - - TRBV4-3 CASSQGWGSREKLFF TGCGCCAGCAGCCAAGGATGGGGGAGTAGGGAAAAACTGTTTTTT
TRBJ1-5 - TRBD1 TRBV7-2 CASSPGGNSNQPQHF TGTGCCAGCAGCCCAGGGGGCAATAGCAATCAGCCCCAGCATTTT
TRBJ2-7 few TRBD2 TRBV6-1 CASRGLAGGGEQYF TGTGCCAGCAGGGGACTAGCGGGAGGAGGCGAGCAGTACTTC
TRBJ1-1 few - TRBV19 CASSLTGTVNTEAFF TGTGCCAGTAGTCTTACCGGGACCGTGAACACTGAAGCTTTCTTT
TRBJ1-6 - TRBD1 TRBV9 CASSLDRGGSPLHF TGTGCCAGCAGCCTAGACAGGGGAGGTTCACCCCTCCACTTT